The next 29 T cell receptor beta chains were all read from a single sample in a study of T-cell reconstitution after alpha-beta-depleted transplantation in children. The TCRbeta library incorporated unique molecular identifiers. Each CDR3 protein gets one entry after TCRdb re-called the PCR reads with MiXCR. The sample lists 450,000 to 550,000 distinct CDR3 sequences; over 10% were seen once. Sequencing was performed on PBMCs, mostly from graft donor cells, taken 180 days after TCRalphabeta/CD19-depleted stem cell transplant. The receptors derive from a female patient aged 2-9 years who had a stem cell transplant for aplastic anemia, so the T cells may come from the graft donor.

The chain has TRBV24-1 and TRBJ2-5, with 7 positions matching TRBD2. The CDR3 spans 15 residues. The germline V gene has CDR1 KGHDR and CDR2 SFDVKD. V shed 4 bases and J 4 bases; nucleotides not matched to a gene: 8. The CDR3 region is CATSDGGGSRETQYF. The CDR3 DNA sequence: TGTGCCACCAGTGACGGAGGCGGGAGTCGAGAGACCCAGTACTTC.

V and J are TRBV7-3 and TRBJ2-3, with D possibly being TRBD2 (6 bases). V was trimmed by 2 bases and J by 0 bases, leaving 9 bases between them. CDR1 is SGHTA and CDR2 is FQGTGA in the germline V gene. CDR3 length: 15 residues. The CDR3 DNA is TGTGCCAGCAGCTTAGGCGGGGACAGCACAGATACGCAGTATTTT. This gives the protein CASSLGGDSTDTQYF.

The J gene is TRBJ2-5, the V gene TRBV18; D not resolved. The CDR3 loop spans 13 amino acids. Germline-derived CDR1 and CDR2 are KGHSH and LQKENI. V was pared by 3 bases and J by 1 base, with 6 bases between. The CDR3 sequence: CASSPNSQETQYF. Written as DNA, the CDR3 is TGTGCCAGCTCACCCAATAGCCAAGAGACCCAGTACTTC. Full variable domain (missing parts from reference TRBV18 and TRBJ2-5): NAGVMQNPRHLVRRRGQEARLRCSPMKGHSHVYWYRQLPEEGLKFMVYLQKENIIDESGMPKERFSAEFPKEGPSILRIQQVVRGDSAAYFCASSPNSQETQYFGPGTRLLVL.

This clonotype was detected ten times or more. Mismatch with germline at one junction end may stem from a read error. This chain joins TRBV7-2 and TRBJ2-5; D is ambiguous. The CDR3 is 13 residues long. Germline V gene sequence: CDR1 SGHTA, CDR2 FQGNSA. CDR3 protein: CASSLTYQETQYF. In DNA, the CDR3 is TGCGCCAGCAGCCTGACATACCAAGAGACCCAGTACTTC.

This clonotype has a count of ten or more. The gene calls are TRBV5-1 and TRBJ2-1, with TRBD2 matching 8 bases. V was clipped by 1 base and J by 5 bases; unmatched bases: 11. The germline CDR1 and CDR2 sequences are SGHRS and YFSETQ. The CDR3 runs 17 residues. DNA for the CDR3: TGCGCCAGCAGCTTGCAGCGGGAGACTCTAGTCCACAATGAGCAGTTCTTC. Residues: CASSLQRETLVHNEQFF.

Concerning this clonotype: One junction end disagrees with the germline gene, perhaps due to a read error. The chain links TRBV27 to TRBJ2-5; the D gene is possibly TRBD1 (7 bases). The CDR3 spans 15 residues. CDR1 and CDR2 from the germline V gene are MNHEY and SMNVEV (reference sequence). Written as DNA, the CDR3 is TGTGCCAGCAGTGGGGCGGGACAGAGCCAACAGACCCAGTACTTC. It specifies CASSGAGQSQQTQYF.

The rearrangement links TRBV2 to TRBJ2-1, with TRBD2 identical over 10 bases. Per the germline V gene, CDR1 is SNHLY and CDR2 is FYNNEI. The CDR3 length is 14 residues. V shed 4 bases, J shed 7 bases, and the junction held 4 bases outside the gene matches. Here the CDR3 reads CASSVAGGGNEQFF. DNA for the CDR3: TGTGCCAGCAGTGTAGCGGGAGGAGGTAATGAGCAGTTCTTC.

The table lists this clonotype with a few counts. This rearrangement joins TRBV5-6 to TRBJ2-7; D perhaps matches TRBD2 (7 bases). The CDR3 runs to 19 residues. The V gene lost 3 bases and the J gene lost 6 bases, with 31 bases spanning the gap. From germline, CDR1 is SGHDT and CDR2 YYEEEE. CDR3 bases: TGTGCCAGCAGCTGGGAGGGGGTGGGCCTGAGGGGAACGGAGGCCGAGCAGTACTTC. Amino acid sequence: CASSWEGVGLRGTEAEQYF. Full variable domain (outside the CDR3, taken from reference TRBV5-6 and TRBJ2-7): DAGVTQSPTHLIKTRGQQVTLRCSPKSGHDTVSWYQQALGQGPQFIFQYYEEEERQRGNFPDRFSGHQFPNYSSELNVNALLLGDSALYLCASSWEGVGLRGTEAEQYFGPGTRLTVT.

The chain is built from TRBV14 and TRBJ1-2; no reliable D call. V lost 1 base to trimming and J lost 4 bases, with 16 bases between them. CDR3 length equals 16 residues. CDR1 is SGHDN, CDR2 FVKESK, per germline. CDR3 sequence reads: CASSQVYRGWTYGYTF. CDR3 coding DNA: TGTGCCAGCAGCCAAGTATATCGAGGTTGGACCTATGGCTACACCTTC.

The chain uses TRBV12-3 or TRBV12-4 and TRBJ2-3; no reliable D call. Trimming shortened V by 5 bases and J by 9 bases, and 9 bases separated the two germline ends. The CDR3 has 11 amino acids. The CDR3 DNA reads TGTGCCAGCAGTAGACTCGGAACGCAGTATTTT. This encodes CASSRLGTQYF.

This chain links TRBV29-1 with TRBJ1-1; D gene ambiguous. The V end was cut by 5 bases, the J end by 1 base, with 11 bases between. CDR1 and CDR2 from the germline V gene are SQVTM and ANQGSEA. The CDR3 contains 13 residues. CDR3 in amino acids: CSVLDRENTEAFF. The DNA of the CDR3 is TGCAGCGTTCTGGACCGGGAGAACACTGAAGCTTTCTTT.

This clonotype has at least ten counts. The chain combines TRBV15 with TRBJ2-3; TRBD2 aligns across 8 bases. Germline loops: CDR1 LNHNV, CDR2 YYDKDF (reference sequence). V shed 7 bases and J 3 bases; nucleotides not matched to a gene: 12. This CDR3 has 16 residues. For the CDR3, the DNA is TGTGCCACCACCTCAGGACTAGCCTTAAGAACAGATACGCAGTATTTT. Translated: CATTSGLALRTDTQYF.

This clonotype was found a few times. The chain has TRBV12-3 or TRBV12-4 and TRBJ1-5; 8 bases map to TRBD1. Trimming at V came to 6 bases and at J to 6 bases, leaving 7 bases not matched to a gene. The CDR3 covers 14 residues. CDR3 DNA sequence: TGTGCCAGCAGGATTGACAGGGGAGGTCAGCCCCAGCATTTT. Translation: CASRIDRGGQPQHF.

This clonotype has just a few counts. The chain joins TRBV6-2 or TRBV6-3 to TRBJ2-7; 8 bases align to TRBD1. Trimming took 8 bases from V and 2 from J; bases not matched to a gene: 2. The CDR3 extends over 12 amino acids. From germline, CDR1 is MNHEY and CDR2 SVGEGT. CDR3 nucleotides: TGTGCCAGCTCACAGGGGGCCTACGAGCAGTACGTC. Its protein is CASSQGAYEQYV.

V usage is TRBV28 and J usage is TRBJ2-4, with D perhaps matching TRBD1 (6 bases). Trimming left V 6 bases short and J 8 bases short, with 17 bases between. CDR3 length equals 14 residues. Germline values: CDR1 MDHEN, CDR2 SYDVKM. This CDR3 is CASSKGGRGHIQYF. The CDR3, as DNA: TGTGCCAGCAGCAAAGGGGGAAGGGGTCACATTCAGTACTTC.

This sequence joins TRBV12-3 or TRBV12-4 and TRBJ2-2, with TRBD1 identical over 7 bases. The CDR3 runs to 17 residues. With 7 bases clipped from V and 6 bases from J, the junction kept 17 bases outside the gene matches. The CDR3 region has the DNA TGTGCCAGCACGCCGCCGGCGACAGGGTTAATTGCCGGGGAGCTGTTTTTT. This translates into CASTPPATGLIAGELFF.

This clonotype was found a few times. The chain employs TRBV18 and TRBJ2-5, with 12 bases aligning to TRBD1. CDR1 and CDR2 from the germline V gene are KGHSH and LQKENI. The length of the CDR3 is 15 residues. V was clipped by 2 bases and J by 6 bases; unmatched bases: 4. The CDR3 coding sequence is TGTGCCAGCTCACCAGGGACAGGGGGCTTTAAGACCCAGTACTTC. Translated, it gives CASSPGTGGFKTQYF. Filled out from reference TRBV18 and TRBJ2-5, the complete variable domain reads NAGVMQNPRHLVRRRGQEARLRCSPMKGHSHVYWYRQLPEEGLKFMVYLQKENIIDESGMPKERFSAEFPKEGPSILRIQQVVRGDSAAYFCASSPGTGGFKTQYFGPGTRLLVL.

The chain has TRBV5-1 and TRBJ2-2; D is ambiguous. This CDR3 spans 14 amino acids. The germline CDR1 and CDR2 sequences are SGHRS and YFSETQ. Trimming stripped 1 base from V and 1 base from J, with 5 bases between. DNA of the CDR3: TGCGCCAGCAGCTTGCGGCTGAACACCGGGGAGCTGTTTTTT. Encoded protein: CASSLRLNTGELFF.

This chain uses TRBV3-1 with TRBJ1-5; a weak D match, TRBD1 (5 bases). Germline assignment: CDR1 LGHDT and CDR2 YNNKEL (reference sequence). This CDR3 has 15 residues. With 7 bases removed from V and 2 bases from J, the gap between germline ends came to 15 bases. CDR3 bases: TGTGCCAGCATCTGGGGGGTAAGGCGCAATCAGCCCCAGCATTTT. This codes for CASIWGVRRNQPQHF. Full variable domain (missing parts from reference TRBV3-1 and TRBJ1-5): DTAVSQTPKYLVTQMGNDKSIKCEQNLGHDTMYWYKQDSKKFLKIMFSYNNKELIINETVPNRFSPKSPDKAHLNLHINSLELGDSAVYFCASIWGVRRNQPQHFGDGTRLSIL.

This clonotype occurred a few times. V and J are TRBV20-1 and TRBJ2-3; no clear D. V was pared by 8 bases and J by 9 bases, with 9 bases between. CDR3 size: 9 residues. Germline-derived CDR1 and CDR2 are DFQATT and SNEGSKA (reference sequence). The CDR3 bases are TGCAGTCCCCATAACACGCAGTATTTT. Translation gives CSPHNTQYF.

J is TRBJ2-3 and V is TRBV7-3; the match to TRBD2 covers 7 bases. CDR1 and CDR2 from the germline V gene are SGHTA and FQGTGA. After removal of 2 bases from V and 3 bases from J, the junction contained 5 bases not matched to a gene. The CDR3 length is 15 residues. The DNA for the CDR3 is TGTGCCAGCAGCTTACGTAGGCGGGAGACAGATACGCAGTATTTT. Its translation is CASSLRRRETDTQYF.

V gene TRBV28 combines with J gene TRBJ1-5, with D uncertain. The CDR3 totals 15 residues. V lost 6 bases and J 9 bases, leaving 21 bases between the germline ends. In germline, CDR1 is MDHEN, CDR2 SYDVKM. The CDR3 protein is CASRVTLAELLPQHF. Written as DNA, the CDR3 is TGTGCCAGCAGGGTGACTTTGGCAGAGCTCTTGCCCCAGCATTTT.

This clonotype was found once. V gene TRBV7-9 combines with J gene TRBJ2-5; 10 bases line up with TRBD2. V was pared by 5 bases and J by 0 bases, with 3 bases of the junction left unmatched. The CDR3 length is 15 residues. Germline V gene data show CDR1 as SEHNR and CDR2 as FQNEAQ (reference sequence). CDR3 sequence reads: CASSQAGGYQETQYF. The CDR3 DNA reads as TGTGCCAGCAGCCAAGCGGGAGGGTACCAAGAGACCCAGTACTTC.

The chain employs TRBV9 and TRBJ2-7; 8 nucleotides match TRBD1. Germline CDR1 is SGDLS and CDR2 is YYNGEE. The CDR3 extends over 15 amino acids. With V trimmed by 0 bases and J by 2 bases, 4 bases remained unmatched. CDR3 sequence reads: CASSVEGTGAYEQYF. CDR3 bases: TGTGCCAGCAGCGTAGAGGGGACAGGTGCCTACGAGCAGTACTTC.

This clonotype showed up just a few times. The rearrangement links TRBV29-1 to TRBJ2-1; 7 positions match TRBD2. Germline lookup yields CDR1 SQVTM and CDR2 ANQGSEA. The CDR3 runs to 15 residues. The V segment lost 3 bases and the J segment 10 bases; nucleotides outside the gene matches: 15. Written as DNA, the CDR3 is TGCAGCGTTGATCGGCGGGAGTACGGTGAGGTCGAGCAGTTCTTC. This gives the protein CSVDRREYGEVEQFF.

The table lists this clonotype with many counts. The chain recombines TRBV5-6 with TRBJ2-1; perhaps D is TRBD1 or TRBD2 (5 bases each). The CDR3 totals 13 residues. CDR1 and CDR2 (germline): SGHDT, YYEEEE. V was shortened by 4 bases and J by 7 bases, with 12 bases between the two germline ends. The CDR3 region is CASSPGLVNEQFF. The CDR3 nucleotides are TGTGCCAGCAGCCCGGGGCTAGTTAATGAGCAGTTCTTC. The full variable domain, rest sourced from reference TRBV5-6 and TRBJ2-1, is DAGVTQSPTHLIKTRGQQVTLRCSPKSGHDTVSWYQQALGQGPQFIFQYYEEEERQRGNFPDRFSGHQFPNYSSELNVNALLLGDSALYLCASSPGLVNEQFFGPGTRLTVL.

In this sample, this clonotype turned up a few times. J is TRBJ2-1 and V is TRBV10-3, with 7 bases matching TRBD2. With V trimmed by 3 bases and J by 6 bases, 5 bases remained unmatched. CDR3 length: 14 residues. Germline V gives CDR1 ENHRY, CDR2 SYGVKD. The CDR3 spells CAISERVAGNEQFF. CDR3 nucleotide sequence: TGTGCCATCAGTGAAAGGGTAGCGGGCAATGAGCAGTTCTTC.

This clonotype was counted at least ten times. CDR3 residues: CSAAPLAGANVLTF. Written as DNA, the CDR3 is TGCAGCGCCGCCCCTCTAGCTGGGGCCAACGTCCTGACTTTC. The chain combines TRBV29-1 with TRBJ2-6, with D unclear. Trimming shortened V by 7 bases and J by 2 bases, and 12 bases separated the two germline ends. The CDR3 spans 14 residues. Germline lookup yields CDR1 SQVTM and CDR2 ANQGSEA.

The chain has TRBV6-2 or TRBV6-3 and TRBJ2-7; D is possibly TRBD1 (6 bases). The CDR3 loop spans 15 amino acids. Per the germline V gene, CDR1 is MNHEY and CDR2 is SVGEGT. V gave up 6 bases and J gave up 0 bases, with 15 bases separating them. The CDR3 loop reads CASRTTGLGSYEQYV. In DNA, the CDR3 is TGTGCCAGCAGAACAACAGGGCTGGGCTCCTACGAGCAGTACGTC.